The 8 T cell receptor beta chains listed next were all sequenced from one sample in a study of CD8 T cells in ankylosing spondylitis. TCRdb processed the 5' RACE reads anew with MiXCR; each CDR3 protein has one entry. The repertoire has about 140,000 distinct CDR3 sequences, 7.3% of them found once; the top ten carry around 12%. Sequenced material: blood, either unsorted or a sorted T cell fraction (not recorded which). These receptors originate from a female donor with ankylosing spondylitis or in good health (not recorded which).

This clonotype was recorded a few times. The chain recombines TRBV7-3 with TRBJ1-1; D not certain. Deletions cut 5 bases from V and 0 bases from J, with 16 bases between. The germline V gene encodes CDR1 SGHTA and CDR2 FQGTGA. The CDR3 is made up of 16 amino acids. The CDR3 nucleotides are TGTGCCAGCAGCCCTTCGGGCGGATCAATGAACACTGAAGCTTTCTTT. Amino acid sequence: CASSPSGGSMNTEAFF.

This clonotype was counted ten times or more. The chain carries TRBV12-3 or TRBV12-4 and TRBJ2-2; D not resolved. The CDR3 is 13 amino acids. Trimming stripped 6 bases from V and 5 bases from J, with 10 bases between. The CDR3 nucleotides read TGTGCCAGCAGACCCCTGGCAACCGGGGAGCTGTTTTTT. Translation: CASRPLATGELFF.

This clonotype appeared many times. The chain combines TRBV30 with TRBJ1-1, with D possibly matching TRBD1 (5 bases). CDR1 and CDR2 from the germline V gene are GTSNPN and SVGIG (reference sequence). V was cut by 8 bases and J by 6 bases, with 13 bases left in between. The CDR3 is 11 residues long. The CDR3 spells CAGTRGAEAFF. CDR3 bases: TGTGCCGGGACCCGGGGGGCTGAAGCTTTCTTT.

This clonotype has at least ten counts. The chain carries TRBV7-2 and TRBJ2-3; maybe TRBD2 (6 bases). V lost 3 bases and J lost 1, with 11 bases in between. The CDR3 is 15 amino acids. Germline V gene lookup returns CDR1 SGHTA and CDR2 FQGNSA. CDR3: CASSFQGLGTDTQYF. CDR3 nucleotides: TGTGCCAGCAGCTTCCAGGGACTGGGCACAGATACGCAGTATTTT.

Worth noting for this clonotype: A much bigger clone sits one base away, suggesting this may be a read error. The chain recombines TRBV5-1 with TRBJ2-2; the D is unclear. The CDR3 is made up of 15 amino acids. V lost 1 base and J lost 4, with 11 bases in between. The V gene's germline CDR1 is SGHRS and CDR2 YFSETQ. CDR3 sequence (DNA): TGCGCCAGCAGCTTGCGCAGTTTGGGCACCGGGGAGCTGTTTTTT. It specifies CASSLRSLGTGELFF.

This clonotype came up many times. The gene calls are TRBV6-2 or TRBV6-3 and TRBJ1-1; D gene ambiguous. This CDR3 contains 13 residues. The ends were cut back, 8 bases at V and 0 bases at J, with 10 bases in the middle. Per germline, CDR1 MNHEY and CDR2 SVGEGT. This chain's CDR3 is CASVGSLNTEAFF. The CDR3 bases are TGTGCCAGCGTCGGCTCCTTGAACACTGAAGCTTTCTTT.

This clonotype has a count of ten or more. The chain joins TRBV20-1 to TRBJ2-2; D call uncertain. There are 13 residues in the CDR3. Trimming left V 0 bases short and J 6 bases short, with 8 bases between. The germline CDR1 and CDR2 sequences are DFQATT and SNEGSKA (reference sequence). The CDR3 sequence is CSARDWAAGELFF. The CDR3 coding sequence is TGCAGTGCTAGAGATTGGGCGGCCGGGGAGCTGTTTTTT.

This clonotype was found many times. The rearrangement links TRBV4-2 to TRBJ2-5; D is undetermined. CDR1 LGHNA and CDR2 YNFKEQ come from the germline V gene. Trimming removed 4 bases at V and 1 base at J, with 13 bases between. The CDR3 spans 15 residues. In DNA form, the CDR3 reads TGTGCCAGCAGCCGCACGGGTTCTCCCCAAGAGACCCAGTACTTC. Amino acids: CASSRTGSPQETQYF.